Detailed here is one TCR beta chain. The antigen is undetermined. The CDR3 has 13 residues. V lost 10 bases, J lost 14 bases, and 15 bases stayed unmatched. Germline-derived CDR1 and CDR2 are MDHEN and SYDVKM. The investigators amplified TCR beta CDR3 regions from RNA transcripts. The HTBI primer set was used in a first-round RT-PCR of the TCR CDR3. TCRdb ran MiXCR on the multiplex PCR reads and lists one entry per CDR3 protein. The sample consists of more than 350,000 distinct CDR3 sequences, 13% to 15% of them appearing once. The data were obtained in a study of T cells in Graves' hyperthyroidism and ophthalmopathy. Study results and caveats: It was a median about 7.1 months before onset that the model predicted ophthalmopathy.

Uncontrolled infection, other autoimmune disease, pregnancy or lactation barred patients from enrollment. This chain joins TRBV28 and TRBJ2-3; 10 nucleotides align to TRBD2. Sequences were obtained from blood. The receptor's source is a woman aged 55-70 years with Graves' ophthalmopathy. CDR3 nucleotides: TGTGCCACGACCGGTTGGAGGGAGCGGGAGGGGTATTTT. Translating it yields CATTGWREREGYF.